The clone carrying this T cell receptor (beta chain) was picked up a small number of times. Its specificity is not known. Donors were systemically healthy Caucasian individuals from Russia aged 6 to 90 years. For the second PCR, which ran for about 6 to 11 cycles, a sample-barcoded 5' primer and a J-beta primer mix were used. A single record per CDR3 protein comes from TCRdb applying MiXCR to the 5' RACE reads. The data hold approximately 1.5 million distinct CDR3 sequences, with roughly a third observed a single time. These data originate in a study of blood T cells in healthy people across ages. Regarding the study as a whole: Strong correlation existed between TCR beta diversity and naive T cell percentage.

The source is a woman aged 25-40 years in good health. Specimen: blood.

DNA for the CDR3: TGCAGCGCCAGAGACACGGTAGATGAAAAACTGTTTTTT. Its protein product is CSARDTVDEKLFF. The J gene is TRBJ1-4, the V gene TRBV20-1; D call uncertain. This CDR3 is built from 13 residues. Per germline, CDR1 DFQATT and CDR2 SNEGSKA (reference sequence).